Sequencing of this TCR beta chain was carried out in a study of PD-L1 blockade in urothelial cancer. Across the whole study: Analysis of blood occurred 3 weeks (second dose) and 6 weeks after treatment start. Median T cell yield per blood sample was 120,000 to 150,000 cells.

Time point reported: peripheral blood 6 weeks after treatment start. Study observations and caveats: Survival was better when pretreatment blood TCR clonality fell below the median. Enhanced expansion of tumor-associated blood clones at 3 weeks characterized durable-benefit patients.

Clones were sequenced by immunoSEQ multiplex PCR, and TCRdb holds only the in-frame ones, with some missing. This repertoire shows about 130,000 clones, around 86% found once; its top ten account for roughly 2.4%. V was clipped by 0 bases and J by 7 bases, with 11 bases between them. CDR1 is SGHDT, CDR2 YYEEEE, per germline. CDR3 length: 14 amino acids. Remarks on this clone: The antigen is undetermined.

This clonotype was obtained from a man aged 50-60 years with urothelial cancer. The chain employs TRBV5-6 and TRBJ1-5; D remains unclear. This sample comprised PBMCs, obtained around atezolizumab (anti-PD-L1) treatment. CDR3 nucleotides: TGTGCCAGCAGCTTGGGGTGGTCAGGACAGCCCCAGCATTTT. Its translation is CASSLGWSGQPQHF.